This T cell receptor beta chain stems from a study of cytomegalovirus exposure and HLA in healthy donors. For the study at large: Of all 400 or so donors who were genotyped, roughly 85% belonged to the Caucasian-associated ancestry cluster.

60 Vbeta and 13 Jbeta primers were used in PCR. Sequenced by immunoSEQ multiplex PCR; TCRdb stores in-frame clones only, minus some. This sample has some 120,000 clones, with over 65% found just once. The CDR3 has 13 residues. V lost 5 bases, J lost 11 bases, and 19 bases lay in between. Looked up from germline, CDR1 is SGHNT and CDR2 is YYREEE (reference sequence). This chain connects TRBV5-4 to TRBJ1-1; a possible D gene is TRBD1 (5 bases). This TCR was recovered from a man aged 30 to 45 in good health and CMV-seropositive. Sample: PBMCs. The CDR3 is CASSRTGLERAFF. The CDR3 DNA is TGTGCCAGCAGTCGCACGGGACTTGAACGGGCTTTCTTT.